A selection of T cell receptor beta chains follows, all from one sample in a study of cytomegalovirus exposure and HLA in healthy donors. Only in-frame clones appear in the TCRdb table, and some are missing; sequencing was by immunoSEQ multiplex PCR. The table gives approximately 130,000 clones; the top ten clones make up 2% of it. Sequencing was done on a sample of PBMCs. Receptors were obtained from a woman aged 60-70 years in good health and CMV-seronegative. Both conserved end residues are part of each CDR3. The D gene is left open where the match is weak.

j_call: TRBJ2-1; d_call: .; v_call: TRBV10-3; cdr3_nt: TGTGCCATCAGGGGGTCAGGGAAGGAGGGTGGTGGTGGCAATGAGCAGTTCTTC; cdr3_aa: CAIRGSGKEGGGGNEQFF
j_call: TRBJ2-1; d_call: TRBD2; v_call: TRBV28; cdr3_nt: TGTGCCAGCAGTTTTTGGGCTAGCGGGGGTGAGCAGTTCTTC; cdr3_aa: CASSFWASGGEQFF
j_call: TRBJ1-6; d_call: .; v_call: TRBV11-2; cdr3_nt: TGTGCCAGCAGCGAAATAACAGCCCATTCACCCCTCCACTTT; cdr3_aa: CASSEITAHSPLHF
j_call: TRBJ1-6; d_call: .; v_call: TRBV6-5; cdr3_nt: TGTGCCAGCAGTTACAATGGAGATTCCTATAATTCACCCCTCCACTTT; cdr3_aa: CASSYNGDSYNSPLHF
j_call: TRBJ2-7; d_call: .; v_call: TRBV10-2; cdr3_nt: TGCGCCAGCAGGGCCGCACAGCAAATACAGGTCTACGAGCAGTACTTC; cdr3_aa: CASRAAQQIQVYEQYF
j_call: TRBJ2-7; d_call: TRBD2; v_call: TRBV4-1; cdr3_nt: TGCGCCAGCAGCCAAGATCTGAGCGGGGCATACGAGCAGTACTTC; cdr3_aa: CASSQDLSGAYEQYF
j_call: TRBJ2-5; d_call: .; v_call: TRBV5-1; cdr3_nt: TGCGCCAGCAGTTCTCGAGGGTCCCAAGAGACCCAGTACTTC; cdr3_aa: CASSSRGSQETQYF
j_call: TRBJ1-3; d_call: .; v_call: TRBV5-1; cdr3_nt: TGCGCCAGTACCGACAGCTATGGAAACACCATATATTTT; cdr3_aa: CASTDSYGNTIYF
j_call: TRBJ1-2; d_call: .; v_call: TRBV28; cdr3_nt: TGTGCCAGCAGGGCCGGGGGGGCTGGCTACACCTTC; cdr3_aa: CASRAGGAGYTF
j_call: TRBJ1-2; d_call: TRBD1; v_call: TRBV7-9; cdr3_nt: TGTGCCAGCAGCGAAATTGGGACAGCCTATGGCTACACCTTC; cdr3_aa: CASSEIGTAYGYTF
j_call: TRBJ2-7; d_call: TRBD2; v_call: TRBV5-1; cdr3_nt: TGCGCCAGCAGCCGGACTAGCGGAAACTCCTACGAGCAGTACTTC; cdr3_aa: CASSRTSGNSYEQYF
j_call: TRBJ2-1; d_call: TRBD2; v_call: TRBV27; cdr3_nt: TGTGCCAGCAGTTTATCCGGGACTAGCAACAATGAGCAGTTCTTC; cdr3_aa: CASSLSGTSNNEQFF
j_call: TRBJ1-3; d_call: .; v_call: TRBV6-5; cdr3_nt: TGTGCCAGCAGCCTCACTACACAGGCTGGAAACACCATATATTTT; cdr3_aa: CASSLTTQAGNTIYF
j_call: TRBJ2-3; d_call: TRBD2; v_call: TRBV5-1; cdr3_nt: TGCGCCAGCAGCCCCGGACTAGCCACCTACACAGATACGCAGTATTTT; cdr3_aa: CASSPGLATYTDTQYF
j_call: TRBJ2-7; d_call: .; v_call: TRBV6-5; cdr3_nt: TGTGCCAGCAGTTACAGTCCAGGTGCCTACGAGCAGTACTTC; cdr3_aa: CASSYSPGAYEQYF
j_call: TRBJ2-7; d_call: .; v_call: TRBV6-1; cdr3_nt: TGTGCCAGCACCCGACAGGTATACGAGCAGTACTTC; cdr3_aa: CASTRQVYEQYF
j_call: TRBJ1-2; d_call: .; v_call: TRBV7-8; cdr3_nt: TGTGCCAGCAGAACGGGAACTGCTGGCTACACCTTC; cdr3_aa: CASRTGTAGYTF
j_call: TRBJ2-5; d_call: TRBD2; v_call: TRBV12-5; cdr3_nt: TGTGCTAGTGGTTTGGTTAGCGGGGGGAAACAAGAGACCCAGTACTTC; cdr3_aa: CASGLVSGGKQETQYF
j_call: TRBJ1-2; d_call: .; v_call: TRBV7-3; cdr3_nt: TGTGCCAGCGCCCCCTCCCCTTTGGCCAACTATGGCTACACCTTC; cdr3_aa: CASAPSPLANYGYTF
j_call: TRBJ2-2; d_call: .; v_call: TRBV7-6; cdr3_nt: TGTGCCAGCAGCTTAGGTTTCCCGGACTCGCCGCCGGAGGAGCTGTTTTTT; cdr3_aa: CASSLGFPDSPPEELFF
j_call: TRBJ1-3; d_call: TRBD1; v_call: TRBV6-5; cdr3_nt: TGTGCCAGCAGTCGGACAGGGTTTGGAAACACCATATATTTT; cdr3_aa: CASSRTGFGNTIYF
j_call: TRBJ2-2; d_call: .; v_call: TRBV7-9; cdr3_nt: TGTGCCAGCAGCTTAGTTAGCAAGTTCGGGGAGCTGTTTTTT; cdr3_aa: CASSLVSKFGELFF
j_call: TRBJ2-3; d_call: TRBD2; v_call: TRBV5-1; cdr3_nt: TGCGCCAGCAGCTTCTTGTCGGCGGGAGGAGGCACAGATACGCAGTATTTT; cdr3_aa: CASSFLSAGGGTDTQYF
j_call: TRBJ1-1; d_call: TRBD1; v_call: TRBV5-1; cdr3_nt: TGCGCCAGCAGCTTACAGGGGGCCTCTGAAGCTTTCTTT; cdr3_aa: CASSLQGASEAFF
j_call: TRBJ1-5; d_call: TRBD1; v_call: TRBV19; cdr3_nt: TGTGCCACCGAACAGGGGGCTCTTCAGCCCCAGCATTTT; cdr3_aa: CATEQGALQPQHF
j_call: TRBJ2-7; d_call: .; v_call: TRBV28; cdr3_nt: TGTGCCAGCAGTCCGACAGTTACCTTCTACGAGCAGTACTTC; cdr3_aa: CASSPTVTFYEQYF
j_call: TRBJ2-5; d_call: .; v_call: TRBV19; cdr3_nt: TGTGCCAGTAGTACAAGACAGATACAAGAGACCCAGTACTTC; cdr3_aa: CASSTRQIQETQYF
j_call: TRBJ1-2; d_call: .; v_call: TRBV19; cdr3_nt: TGTGCCAGTAGTATTACCGGCGGACAGCCCTATGGCTACACCTTC; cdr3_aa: CASSITGGQPYGYTF
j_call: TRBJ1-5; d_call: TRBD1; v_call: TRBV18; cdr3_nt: TGTGCCAGCTCACCGGCCCCGGGACAGAGCAATCAGCCCCAGCATTTT; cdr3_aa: CASSPAPGQSNQPQHF
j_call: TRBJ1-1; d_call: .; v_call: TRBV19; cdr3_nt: TGTGCCAGTAGTACGGGCACCCTGGGAGACACTGAAGCTTTCTTT; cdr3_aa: CASSTGTLGDTEAFF
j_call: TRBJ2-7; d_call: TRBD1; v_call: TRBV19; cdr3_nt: TGTGCCAGTAGTGCCGGGACAGGGGGTTACGAGCAGTACTTC; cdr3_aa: CASSAGTGGYEQYF
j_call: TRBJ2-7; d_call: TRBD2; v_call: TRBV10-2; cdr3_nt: TGCGCCAGCAGAGGGACTAGCGGGGGCCAGCCGGTGGGCGAGCAGTACTTC; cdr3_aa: CASRGTSGGQPVGEQYF